The 10 T cell receptor beta chains presented below share a single source sample, sequenced in a study of shared clonotypes between healthy human individuals. Clones were read by immunoSEQ multiplex PCR, and TCRdb kept only the in-frame ones, dropping some. The table records approximately 700,000 clones, approximately 73% of them present only once. The sample consisted of memory CD4+ T cells sorted from blood. Subset here: CD45RA-negative fraction. These receptors were taken from a woman under 40 in good health.

The rearrangement joins TRBV5-1 to TRBJ2-1; TRBD2 might be the D (6 bases). The germline V gene has CDR1 SGHRS and CDR2 YFSETQ. This CDR3 spans 15 amino acids. V lost 6 bases and J lost 7, with 20 bases in between. The CDR3 coding sequence is TGCGCCAGCACTGGGATACTCTTCGGGGGAAATGAGCAGTTCTTC. Protein: CASTGILFGGNEQFF.

This clone has just one count. The V call is TRBV27, the J call TRBJ2-3; D is possibly TRBD1 (6 bases). The V gene's germline CDR1 is MNHEY and CDR2 SMNVEV (reference sequence). V dropped 3 bases and J dropped 1 base, with 11 bases sitting between them. CDR3 size: 15 residues. CDR3 in amino acids: CASSFWGRGTDTQYF. DNA of the CDR3: TGTGCCAGCAGTTTCTGGGGGCGCGGCACAGATACGCAGTATTTT.

This clone was found a few times. This chain uses TRBV6-5 with TRBJ1-2, with 9 nucleotides matching TRBD1. The CDR3 is 13 amino acids. J gave up 7 bases and V 5 bases, and 5 bases lay outside the gene matches. Germline CDR1 reads MNHEY; CDR2 reads SVGAGI. The chain's CDR3 is CASSERTGAGYTF. CDR3 in DNA: TGTGCCAGCAGTGAACGGACAGGGGCTGGCTACACCTTC.

This chain connects TRBV19 to TRBJ2-7; 9 nucleotides align to TRBD1. V was clipped by 5 bases and J by 3 bases; unmatched bases: 8. The CDR3 is 15 residues long. Germline V lookup: CDR1 LNHDA, CDR2 SQIVND (reference sequence). The DNA of the CDR3 is TGTGCCAGTAGTTTACGGACAGGGGCCCACTACGAGCAGTACTTC. Its translation is CASSLRTGAHYEQYF.

The V call is TRBV19, the J call TRBJ1-2; D gene uncertain. Germline V gene data show CDR1 as LNHDA and CDR2 as SQIVND (reference sequence). V lost 3 bases and J lost 4, with 15 bases in between. This CDR3 has 15 amino acids. The CDR3 reads CASSIGGRQTYGYTF. The CDR3 DNA reads TGTGCCAGTAGTATTGGTGGGCGACAAACCTATGGCTACACCTTC.

About this clone itself: This sample also contains other DNA sequences that code for the same CDR3. The chain is built from TRBV19 and TRBJ1-5, with D maybe TRBD1 (5 bases). Germline V CDR1 and CDR2: LNHDA, SQIVND (reference sequence). CDR3 length: 14 amino acids. V lost 4 bases to trimming and J lost 5 bases, with 12 bases between them. CDR3 sequence: CASSRRGTDQPQHF. The CDR3 DNA follows: TGTGCCAGTAGTAGAAGGGGAACGGATCAGCCCCAGCATTTT.

The chain carries TRBV2 and TRBJ1-5; D may be TRBD1 (5 bases). CDR1 is SNHLY and CDR2 is FYNNEI in the germline V gene. The CDR3 is 15 residues long. V was shortened by 5 bases and J by 0 bases, with 11 bases between the two germline ends. The CDR3 nucleotides read TGTGCCAGCAGTCAGGACACTTTTAGCAATCAGCCCCAGCATTTT. Translation: CASSQDTFSNQPQHF.

This rearrangement joins TRBV2 to TRBJ2-1; D not resolved. Germline V gene sequence: CDR1 SNHLY, CDR2 FYNNEI. This CDR3 has 10 residues. V dropped 6 bases and J dropped 9 bases, with 6 bases sitting between them. CDR3 bases: TGTGCCAGCAGGGTAGTTGAGCAGTTCTTC. Translation: CASRVVEQFF.

The J gene is TRBJ1-2, the V gene TRBV7-8; the match to TRBD1 covers 8 bases. This CDR3 has 16 amino acids. Germline CDR1 SGHVS, CDR2 FQNEAQ. The ends lost 5 bases at V and 2 bases at J; junction bases unmatched: 10. CDR3 residues: CASSPRTGRGNYGYTF. The CDR3 DNA reads as TGTGCCAGCAGCCCGCGGACAGGGAGAGGAAACTATGGCTACACCTTC.

The V call is TRBV11-2, the J call TRBJ2-1; 7 bases fit TRBD2. The CDR3 is 15 residues long. CDR1 SGHAT and CDR2 FQNNGV come from the germline V gene. J was trimmed by 4 bases and V by 5 bases; bases with no gene match: 8. The chain's CDR3 is CASSLLSGPYNEQFF. CDR3 in DNA: TGTGCCAGCAGCCTCCTTAGCGGGCCGTACAATGAGCAGTTCTTC.